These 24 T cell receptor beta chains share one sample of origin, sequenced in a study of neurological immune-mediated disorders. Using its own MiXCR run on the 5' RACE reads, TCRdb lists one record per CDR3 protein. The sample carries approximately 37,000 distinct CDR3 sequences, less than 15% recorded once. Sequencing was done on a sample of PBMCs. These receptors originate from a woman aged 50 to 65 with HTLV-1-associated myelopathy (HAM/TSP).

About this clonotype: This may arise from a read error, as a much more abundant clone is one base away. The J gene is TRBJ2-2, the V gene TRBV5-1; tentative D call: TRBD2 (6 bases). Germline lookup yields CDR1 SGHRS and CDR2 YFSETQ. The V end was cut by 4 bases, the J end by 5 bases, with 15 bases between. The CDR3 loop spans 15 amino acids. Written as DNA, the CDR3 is TGCGCCAGCAGCGTTAATAGCGGACTTACCGGGGAGCTGTTTTTT. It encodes CASSVNSGLTGELFF.

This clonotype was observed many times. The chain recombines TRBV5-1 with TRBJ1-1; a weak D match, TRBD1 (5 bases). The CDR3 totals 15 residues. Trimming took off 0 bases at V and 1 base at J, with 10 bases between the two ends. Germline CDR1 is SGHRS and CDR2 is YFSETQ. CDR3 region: CASSLAGTANTEAFF. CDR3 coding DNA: TGCGCCAGCAGCTTGGCGGGGACGGCGAACACTGAAGCTTTCTTT.

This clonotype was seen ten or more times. The CDR3 loop reads CASSSPASTSFTDTQYF. In DNA form, the CDR3 reads TGTGCCAGCAGCTCGCCGGCCTCCACTAGTTTCACAGATACGCAGTATTTT. The chain is built from TRBV3-1 and TRBJ2-3, with D perhaps matching TRBD2 (5 bases). The CDR3 loop spans 17 amino acids. V shed 5 bases and J shed 2 bases, with 20 bases lying between them. The germline gives CDR1 LGHDT, CDR2 YNNKEL (reference sequence).

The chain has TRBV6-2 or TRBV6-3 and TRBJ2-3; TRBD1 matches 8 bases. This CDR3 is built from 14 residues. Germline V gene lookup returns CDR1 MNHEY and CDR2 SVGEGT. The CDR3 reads CASPGTGYTDTQYF. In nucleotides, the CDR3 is TGTGCTAGCCCCGGGACAGGCTACACAGATACGCAGTATTTT.

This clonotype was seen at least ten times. The CDR3 is CASSLSWGREQYF. The CDR3 region has the DNA TGTGCCAGCAGCTTGTCCTGGGGGAGGGAGCAGTACTTC. V is TRBV14 and J is TRBJ2-7; D perhaps matches TRBD2 (6 bases). The germline gives CDR1 SGHDN, CDR2 FVKESK. CDR3 length: 13 amino acids. V was pared by 5 bases and J by 7 bases, with 15 bases between.

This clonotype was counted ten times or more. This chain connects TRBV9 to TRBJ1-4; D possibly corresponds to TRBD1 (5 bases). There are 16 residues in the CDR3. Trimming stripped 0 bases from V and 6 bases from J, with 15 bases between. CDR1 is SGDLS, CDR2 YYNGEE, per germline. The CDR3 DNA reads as TGTGCCAGCAGCGTAGCTTTAGGGGTTGCGGATGAAAAACTGTTTTTT. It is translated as CASSVALGVADEKLFF. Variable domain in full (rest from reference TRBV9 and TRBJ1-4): DSGVTQTPKHLITATGQRVTLRCSPRSGDLSVYWYQQSLDQGLQFLIQYYNGEERAKGNILERFSAQQFPDLHSELNLSSLELGDSALYFCASSVALGVADEKLFFGSGTQLSVL.

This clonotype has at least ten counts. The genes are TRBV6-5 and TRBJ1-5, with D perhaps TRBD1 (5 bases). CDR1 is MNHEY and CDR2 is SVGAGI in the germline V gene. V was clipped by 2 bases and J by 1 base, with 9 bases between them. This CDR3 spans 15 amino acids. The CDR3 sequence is CASSYRGSSNQPQHF. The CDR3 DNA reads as TGTGCCAGCAGTTACCGGGGGTCGAGCAATCAGCCCCAGCATTTT.

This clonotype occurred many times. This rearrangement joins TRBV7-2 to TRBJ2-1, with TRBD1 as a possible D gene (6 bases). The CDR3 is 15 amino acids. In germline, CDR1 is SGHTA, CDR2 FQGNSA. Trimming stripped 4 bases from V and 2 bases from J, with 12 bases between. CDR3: CASSSGTYTYNEQFF. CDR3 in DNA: TGTGCCAGCAGCTCCGGGACATACACCTACAATGAGCAGTTCTTC.

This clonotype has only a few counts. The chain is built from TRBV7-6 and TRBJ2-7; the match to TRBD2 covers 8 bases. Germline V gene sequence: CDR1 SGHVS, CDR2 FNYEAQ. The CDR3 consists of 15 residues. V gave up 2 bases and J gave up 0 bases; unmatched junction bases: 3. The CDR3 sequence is CASSLLAGSSYEQYF. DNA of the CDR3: TGTGCCAGCAGCTTATTAGCGGGAAGCTCCTACGAGCAGTACTTC.

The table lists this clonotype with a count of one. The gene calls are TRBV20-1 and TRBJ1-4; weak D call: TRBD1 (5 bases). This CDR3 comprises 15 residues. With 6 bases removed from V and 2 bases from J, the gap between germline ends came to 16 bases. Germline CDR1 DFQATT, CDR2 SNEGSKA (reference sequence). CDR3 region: CSAGIAGMTNEKLFF. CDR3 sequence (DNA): TGCAGTGCGGGGATAGCAGGGATGACTAATGAAAAACTGTTTTTT.

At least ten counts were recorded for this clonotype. The DNA for the CDR3 is TGCAGTGCTGTTACAGCGGACAGCAACTATGGCTACACCTTC. Protein product: CSAVTADSNYGYTF. The genes are TRBV20-1 and TRBJ1-2, with D possibly matching TRBD1 (6 bases). Trimming took 5 bases from V and 2 from J, leaving 15 bases between them. The CDR3 sequence is 14 residues long. Germline-derived CDR1 and CDR2 are DFQATT and SNEGSKA (reference sequence).

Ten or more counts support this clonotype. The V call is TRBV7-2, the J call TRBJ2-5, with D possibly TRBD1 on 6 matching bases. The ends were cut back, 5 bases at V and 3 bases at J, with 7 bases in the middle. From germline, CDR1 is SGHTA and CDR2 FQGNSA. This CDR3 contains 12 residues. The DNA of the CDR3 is TGTGCCAGCAGCGGACAGAAAGAGACCCAGTACTTC. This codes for CASSGQKETQYF.

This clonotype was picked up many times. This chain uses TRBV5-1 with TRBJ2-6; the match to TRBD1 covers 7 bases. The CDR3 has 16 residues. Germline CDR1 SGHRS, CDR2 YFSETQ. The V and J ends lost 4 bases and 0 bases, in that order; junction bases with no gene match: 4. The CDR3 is CASSPGQVSGANVLTF. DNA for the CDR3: TGCGCCAGCAGCCCAGGACAGGTCTCTGGGGCCAACGTCCTGACTTTC.

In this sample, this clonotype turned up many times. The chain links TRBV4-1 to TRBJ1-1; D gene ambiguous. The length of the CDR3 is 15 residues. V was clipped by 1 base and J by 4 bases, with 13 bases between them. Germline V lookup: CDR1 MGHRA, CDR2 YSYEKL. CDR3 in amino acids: CASSQGSRTFTEAFF. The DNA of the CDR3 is TGCGCCAGCAGCCAAGGATCTAGAACGTTCACTGAAGCTTTCTTT.

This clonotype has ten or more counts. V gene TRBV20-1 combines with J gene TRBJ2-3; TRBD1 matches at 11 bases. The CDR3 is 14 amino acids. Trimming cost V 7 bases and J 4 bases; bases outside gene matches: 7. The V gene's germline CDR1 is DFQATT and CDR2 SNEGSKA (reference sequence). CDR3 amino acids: CSVRRTGGPDTQYF. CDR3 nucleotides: TGCAGTGTCAGACGGACAGGGGGCCCAGATACGCAGTATTTT.

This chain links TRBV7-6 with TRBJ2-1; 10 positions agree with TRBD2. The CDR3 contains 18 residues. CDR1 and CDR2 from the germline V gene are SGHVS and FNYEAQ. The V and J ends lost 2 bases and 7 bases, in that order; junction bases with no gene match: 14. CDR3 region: CASSLQTSGVITRNEQFF. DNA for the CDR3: TGTGCCAGCAGCTTACAAACTAGCGGGGTGATTACGAGGAATGAGCAGTTCTTC. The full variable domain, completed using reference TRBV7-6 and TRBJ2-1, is GAGVSQSPRYKVTKRGQDVALRCDPISGHVSLYWYRQALGQGPEFLTYFNYEAQQDKSGLPNDRFSAERPEGSISTLTIQRTEQRDSAMYRCASSLQTSGVITRNEQFFGPGTRLTVL.

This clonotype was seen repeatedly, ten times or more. In DNA form, the CDR3 reads TGCGCCAGCAGTCAAGGGGGCCCTGAAGCTTTCTTT. Translation gives CASSQGGPEAFF. The chain uses TRBV5-1 and TRBJ1-1; TRBD1 aligns across 7 bases. Germline V gene sequence: CDR1 SGHRS, CDR2 YFSETQ. The CDR3 runs 12 residues. Trimming at V came to 5 bases and at J to 6 bases, leaving 4 bases not matched to a gene.

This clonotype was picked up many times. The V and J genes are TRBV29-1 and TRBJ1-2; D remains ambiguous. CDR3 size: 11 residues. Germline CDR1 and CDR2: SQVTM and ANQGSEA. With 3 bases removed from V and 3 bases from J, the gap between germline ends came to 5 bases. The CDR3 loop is CSVEGYYGYTF. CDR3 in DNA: TGCAGCGTTGAGGGATACTATGGCTACACCTTC.

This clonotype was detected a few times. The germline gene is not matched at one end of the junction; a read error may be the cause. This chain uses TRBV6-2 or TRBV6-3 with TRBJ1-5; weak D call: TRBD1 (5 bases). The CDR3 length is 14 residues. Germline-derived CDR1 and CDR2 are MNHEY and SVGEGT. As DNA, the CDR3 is TGTGTCAGCAGCCCCGGACGGGACGGACAGCCCCAGCATTTT. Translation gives CVSSPGRDGQPQHF.

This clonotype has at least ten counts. The CDR3 bases are TGCGCCAGCAGCTTGAGGCAGGGGGCTGATCTAACTTTCTTT. This encodes CASSLRQGADLTFF. The chain carries TRBV5-1 and TRBJ1-1, with 8 bases lining up with TRBD1. Looked up from germline, CDR1 is SGHRS and CDR2 is YFSETQ. The junction had 11 bases not matched to a gene; V was cut back by 1 base and J by 12 bases. The CDR3 sequence is 14 residues long.

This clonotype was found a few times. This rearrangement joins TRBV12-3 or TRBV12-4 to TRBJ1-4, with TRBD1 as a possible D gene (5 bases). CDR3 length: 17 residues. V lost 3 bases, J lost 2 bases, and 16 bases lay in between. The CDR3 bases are TGTGCCAGCAGTTTTGTGACAGCTCGCTTTACTAATGAAAAACTGTTTTTT. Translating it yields CASSFVTARFTNEKLFF.

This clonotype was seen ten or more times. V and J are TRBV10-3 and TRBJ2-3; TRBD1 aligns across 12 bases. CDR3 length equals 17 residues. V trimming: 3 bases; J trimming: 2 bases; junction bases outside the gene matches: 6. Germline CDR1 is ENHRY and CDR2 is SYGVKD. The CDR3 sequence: CAISDAAGQGATDTQYF. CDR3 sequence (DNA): TGTGCCATCAGTGACGCCGCGGGACAGGGGGCCACAGATACGCAGTATTTT.

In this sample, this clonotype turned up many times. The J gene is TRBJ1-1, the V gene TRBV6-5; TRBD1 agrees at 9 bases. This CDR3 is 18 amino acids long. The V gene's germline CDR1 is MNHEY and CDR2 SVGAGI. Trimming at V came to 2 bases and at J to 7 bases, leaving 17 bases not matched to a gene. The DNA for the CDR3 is TGTGCCAGCAGTTACGAACCAACGGGGACAGGGACCTACTTTGAAGCTTTCTTT. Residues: CASSYEPTGTGTYFEAFF.

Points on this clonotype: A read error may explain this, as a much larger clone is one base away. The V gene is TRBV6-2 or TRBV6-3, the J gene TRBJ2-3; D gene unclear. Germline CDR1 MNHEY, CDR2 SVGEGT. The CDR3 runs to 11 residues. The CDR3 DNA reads TGTACCAGCAGTTACGCCGATACGCAGTATTTT. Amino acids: CTSSYADTQYF.